This T cell receptor beta chain emerged from a study of shared clonotypes between healthy human individuals. Findings of the study overall: Deeper or shallower sequencing was expected to change how clonotypes are shared among donors. The study found about 5% of naive CD4 clonotypes shared across four donors.

The germline CDR1 and CDR2 sequences are SGHRS and YFSETQ. CDR3 length equals 17 residues. With 5 bases clipped from V and 7 bases from J, the junction kept 19 bases outside the gene matches. Per the original data handling: ImmunoSEQ supplied junction-only sequences lacking quality scores, so filtering was different. The assay was immunoSEQ multiplex PCR, and TCRdb's table has in-frame clones only and misses some. That table supplies the V and J calls and clone size; D and trimming were determined from the DNA. The sample has some 2,500,000 clones, 92% seen once. This clone was seen only a few times. Its target is unknown.

The sequenced sample consisted of naive CD4+ T cells from PBMCs. Subset indicated: CD45RA+ positively selected. The sequence was obtained from a man aged 18-30 years in good health. Some clones in this sample may be carry-over from other donors' samples. The V and J genes are TRBV5-1 and TRBJ1-2; 8 bases map to TRBD1. DNA for the CDR3: TGCGCCAGCAGTCCAAGCCCGACGGACAGGGACAGCACTGGCTACACCTTC. Its protein is CASSPSPTDRDSTGYTF. Combining the CDR3 with reference TRBV5-1 and TRBJ1-2 gives the whole variable domain KAGVTQTPRYLIKTRGQQVTLSCSPISGHRSVSWYQQTPGQGLQFLFEYFSETQRNKGNFPGRFSGRQFSNSRSEMNVSTLELGDSALYLCASSPSPTDRDSTGYTFGSGTRLTVV.